What follows is one T cell receptor (beta chain) and its context. Only in-frame clones appear in the TCRdb table, and some are missing; sequencing was by immunoSEQ multiplex PCR. The data show approximately 150,000 clones, around 84% seen once. The data were taken from a study of blood T cell repertoires in COVID-19. Whole-study context: The study drew acute and convalescent COVID-19 samples from the United States, Italy and Spain.

The J segment lost 1 base and the V segment lost 8 bases, leaving 3 bases of the junction unmatched. The CDR3 is made up of 14 amino acids. Germline V gene sequence: CDR1 SEHNR, CDR2 FQNEAQ (reference sequence). Specimen: peripheral blood. The chain uses TRBV7-9 and TRBJ2-2, with TRBD2 identical over 8 bases. The sequence was obtained from an older woman with acute or convalescent COVID-19. CDR3 sequence reads: CASAAGGNTGELFF. The CDR3 nucleotides are TGTGCCAGCGCGGCGGGGGGGAACACCGGGGAGCTGTTTTTT.